A single sample gave rise to the 4 T cell receptor beta chains below, sequenced in a study of blood T cell repertoires in COVID-19. The assay was immunoSEQ multiplex PCR, and TCRdb's table has in-frame clones only and misses some. This sample carries 250,000 to 300,000 clones, approximately 86% of them seen once, and the ten largest clones take around 3.6%. What was sequenced was peripheral blood. Receptors originate from a young man with active or convalescent COVID-19.

V and J are TRBV7-9 and TRBJ2-2, with TRBD2 matching 11 bases. The CDR3 runs 18 residues. The germline V gene has CDR1 SEHNR and CDR2 FQNEAQ (reference sequence). The ends lost 3 bases at V and 6 bases at J; junction bases unmatched: 12. The CDR3 coding sequence is TGTGCCAGCAGCTTCGAACTAACTAGCGGGAGTTCGGCCGGGGAGCTGTTTTTT. Translation gives CASSFELTSGSSAGELFF.

The sample holds one count of this clone. V gene TRBV14 combines with J gene TRBJ2-5; D is possibly TRBD1 (5 bases). Trimming removed 4 bases from V and 5 bases from J, with 17 bases in between. The CDR3 spans 15 residues. The V gene's germline CDR1 is SGHDN and CDR2 FVKESK. DNA for the CDR3: TGTGCCAGCAGCCCTCACAAGGGGATGTGGGAGACCCAGTACTTC. It yields the protein CASSPHKGMWETQYF.

The chain has TRBV27 and TRBJ2-2; 11 bases line up with TRBD2. The J segment lost 7 bases and the V segment lost 6 bases, leaving 7 bases of the junction unmatched. Germline loops: CDR1 MNHEY, CDR2 SMNVEV (reference sequence). This CDR3 contains 15 residues. The DNA of the CDR3 is TGTGCCAGCAGGTTTAGCGGGGGGGCCGGCGGGGAGCTGTTTTTT. It yields the protein CASRFSGGAGGELFF.

This clone has more than one count but fewer than ten. V gene TRBV6-6 combines with J gene TRBJ1-3, with no clear D. Trimming cost V 0 bases and J 0 bases, with 9 bases left between them. From germline, CDR1 is MNHNY and CDR2 SVGAGI (reference sequence). This CDR3 region has 16 residues. CDR3 coding DNA: TGTGCCAGCAGTTACTCAATTTTAGACTCTGGAAACACCATATATTTT. Its protein is CASSYSILDSGNTIYF.